These 8 T cell receptor beta chains share one sample of origin, sequenced in a study of Tregs in tolerant kidney transplant recipients. Sequencing was performed with immunoSEQ multiplex PCR; in TCRdb, only in-frame clones are kept and a portion is missing. The data show about 46,000 clones, 75% to 95% seen once. Sequenced input: Tregs from blood. Every receptor here comes from a human donor in good health.

This clone occurred once. The rearrangement links TRBV18 to TRBJ2-5; D unclear. Germline loops: CDR1 KGHSH, CDR2 LQKENI. There are 14 residues in the CDR3. V dropped 5 bases and J dropped 5 bases, with 15 bases sitting between them. The CDR3 DNA reads TGTGCCAGCTCAAACCAGGCAATGGAGGAGACCCAGTACTTC. Protein product: CASSNQAMEETQYF.

V usage is TRBV5-1 and J usage is TRBJ2-5; 7 bases match TRBD1. V dropped 4 bases and J dropped 3; count of bases not matched to a gene: 3. The length of the CDR3 is 13 residues. Looked up from germline, CDR1 is SGHRS and CDR2 is YFSETQ. The CDR3 nucleotides read TGCGCCAGCAGCAGAGGGACAGAAGAGACCCAGTACTTC. Protein sequence: CASSRGTEETQYF.

For the CDR3, the DNA is TGTGCCACCAAACAGACAGGGGCGTACAATCAGCCCCAGCATTTT. Its protein product is CATKQTGAYNQPQHF. The chain combines TRBV15 with TRBJ1-5; 8 bases agree with TRBD1. Germline V CDR1 and CDR2: LNHNV, YYDKDF (reference sequence). V trimming: 7 bases; J trimming: 3 bases; junction bases outside the gene matches: 8. CDR3 length equals 15 residues.

The gene calls are TRBV5-1 and TRBJ2-7, with a tentative D call TRBD2 (5 bases). From germline, CDR1 is SGHRS and CDR2 YFSETQ. The germline V and J ends were trimmed by 0 bases and 0 bases, with 10 bases remaining between them. The CDR3 has 15 amino acids. The CDR3 DNA follows: TGCGCCAGCAGCTTGGGACGGAGGAGCTCCTACGAGCAGTACTTC. Protein: CASSLGRRSSYEQYF.

By proportion, this clone is medium-sized. The chain joins TRBV10-3 to TRBJ2-7; D remains unclear. The germline gives CDR1 ENHRY, CDR2 SYGVKD. The ends were cut back, 2 bases at V and 0 bases at J, with 2 bases in the middle. CDR3 length: 12 residues. The CDR3 DNA sequence: TGTGCCATCAGTGAGGACTCCTACGAGCAGTACTTC. Its protein is CAISEDSYEQYF.

The table lists this clone with a few counts. The genes are TRBV27 and TRBJ1-1; D is unresolved. The V end was cut by 10 bases, the J end by 1 base, with 13 bases between. CDR1 is MNHEY, CDR2 SMNVEV, per germline (reference sequence). CDR3 length: 13 amino acids. CDR3 sequence (DNA): TGTGCCACGCAGGCCAAGAGGAACACTGAAGCTTTCTTT. The encoded protein is CATQAKRNTEAFF.

This rearrangement joins TRBV5-1 to TRBJ2-5, with TRBD1 identical over 7 bases. The germline CDR1 and CDR2 sequences are SGHRS and YFSETQ. V was pared by 3 bases and J by 1 base, with 3 bases of the junction left unmatched. CDR3 length: 14 amino acids. The CDR3 is CASSSGTAQETQYF. The DNA of the CDR3 is TGCGCCAGCAGCTCCGGGACAGCCCAAGAGACCCAGTACTTC. Together with reference TRBV5-1 and TRBJ2-5, the CDR3 gives the full variable domain: KAGVTQTPRYLIKTRGQQVTLSCSPISGHRSVSWYQQTPGQGLQFLFEYFSETQRNKGNFPGRFSGRQFSNSRSEMNVSTLELGDSALYLCASSSGTAQETQYFGPGTRLLVL.

The V call is TRBV7-9, the J call TRBJ1-1, with D hard to call. The ends were cut back, 1 base at V and 6 bases at J, with 6 bases in the middle. Germline values: CDR1 SEHNR, CDR2 FQNEAQ (reference sequence). The CDR3 is 12 residues long. The CDR3 is CASSLGEAEAFF. The CDR3 DNA reads TGTGCCAGCAGCTTAGGGGAGGCTGAAGCTTTCTTT.